These 25 T cell receptor beta chains share one sample of origin, sequenced in a study of shared clonotypes between healthy human individuals (dated by TCRdb to 2018 to 2020). The receptor library was made with the immunoSEQ multiplex PCR assay. In its TCRdb copy, this immuneACCESS table keeps in-frame sequences only and misses some clones. Where compared with another copy, unresolved V genes explain less than half of these, and the others have no known cause. The sample table records about 710,000 clones; roughly 72% of these occur just once. Over 1.5% of the sample rests with the top ten. The sequenced sample consisted of memory CD4+ T cells sorted from blood. The cell subset or site tag for this specimen amounts to: CD45RA-negative fraction. The receptor set was obtained from a woman aged 25 to 39 in good health.

The chain employs TRBV29-1 and TRBJ2-5; tentative D call: TRBD2 (6 bases). Germline V lookup: CDR1 SQVTM, CDR2 ANQGSEA. The CDR3 runs to 12 residues. Trimming left V 7 bases short and J 5 bases short, with 14 bases between. The CDR3, as DNA: TGCAGCGGAAGGGGAGGAGGGGAGACCCAGTACTTC. Amino acids: CSGRGGGETQYF.

The chain carries TRBV28 and TRBJ2-3; D perhaps matches TRBD2 (5 bases). Germline CDR1 is MDHEN and CDR2 is SYDVKM. V was cut by 7 bases and J by 2 bases, with 10 bases left in between. There are 13 residues in the CDR3. The CDR3 DNA sequence: TGTGCCAGCATCCCAGCGGACACAGATACGCAGTATTTT. Protein: CASIPADTDTQYF.

Of note for this clone: This may be a read error: a much more frequent sequence differs by one nucleotide. Other nucleotide sequences from this sample produce the same CDR3. The chain uses TRBV5-1 and TRBJ1-1; 9 positions agree with TRBD1. The V gene end was trimmed by 0 bases and the J gene end by 2 bases; junction bases not matched to a gene: 2. The CDR3 consists of 15 residues. The germline V gene has CDR1 SGHRS and CDR2 YFSETQ. The DNA of the CDR3 is TGCGCCAGCAGCTTGGGGGACAGGGATAACACTGAAGCTTTCTTT. It specifies CASSLGDRDNTEAFF.

DNA of the CDR3: TGTGCCAGCAGCGGCAGTTGGCAGACGGCGAGGACCCAGTACTTC. Translation: CASSGSWQTARTQYF. The chain links TRBV9 to TRBJ2-5, with D uncertain. V gave up 3 bases and J gave up 7 bases, with 19 bases separating them. The CDR3 extends over 15 amino acids. The germline V gene encodes CDR1 SGDLS and CDR2 YYNGEE. The full variable domain, rest sourced from reference TRBV9 and TRBJ2-5, is DSGVTQTPKHLITATGQRVTLRCSPRSGDLSVYWYQQSLDQGLQFLIQYYNGEERAKGNILERFSAQQFPDLHSELNLSSLELGDSALYFCASSGSWQTARTQYFGPGTRLLVL.

The rearrangement uses TRBV28 and TRBJ2-1; D unclear. The V gene's germline CDR1 is MDHEN and CDR2 SYDVKM. V dropped 2 bases and J dropped 5 bases, with 7 bases sitting between them. The length of the CDR3 is 13 residues. The CDR3 region is CASSLVYDNEQFF. The CDR3 region has the DNA TGTGCCAGCAGTTTAGTCTACGACAATGAGCAGTTCTTC. The variable domain in full, completed from reference TRBV28 and TRBJ2-1, reads DVKVTQSSRYLVKRTGEKVFLECVQDMDHENMFWYRQDPGLGLRLIYFSYDVKMKEKGDIPEGYSVSREKKERFSLILESASTNQTSMYLCASSLVYDNEQFFGPGTRLTVL.

Details on this clone: In the same sample, other DNA sequences code for this CDR3. The J gene is TRBJ2-3, the V gene TRBV28; D possibly corresponds to TRBD2 (6 bases). Germline V CDR1 and CDR2: MDHEN, SYDVKM. V was clipped by 3 bases and J by 1 base, with 8 bases between them. This CDR3 contains 14 residues. The CDR3 region is CASSFSSGTDTQYF. As DNA, the CDR3 is TGTGCCAGCAGTTTCTCTAGCGGCACAGATACGCAGTATTTT.

J is TRBJ2-2 and V is TRBV23-1; D perhaps matches TRBD2 (6 bases). TRBV23-1 is an open reading frame whose function is uncertain. This CDR3 spans 14 amino acids. The V end was cut by 4 bases, the J end by 6 bases, with 12 bases between. CDR3 nucleotide sequence: TGCGCCAGCAGTCCTGACCCGGGGGCCGGGGAGCTGTTTTTT. It codes for CASSPDPGAGELFF.

The chain has TRBV28 and TRBJ2-2, with 7 bases aligning to TRBD1. CDR3 length: 18 residues. V shed 4 bases, J shed 3 bases, and the junction held 14 bases outside the gene matches. Germline V gene sequence: CDR1 MDHEN, CDR2 SYDVKM. The CDR3 is CASSSFTGDEDYTGELFF. For the CDR3, the DNA is TGTGCCAGCAGTTCCTTCACAGGGGACGAGGACTACACCGGGGAGCTGTTTTTT.

This clone was recorded a few times. This chain uses TRBV6-1 with TRBJ2-3; possibly TRBD1 for D (6 bases). CDR1 MNHNS and CDR2 SASEGT come from the germline V gene. The CDR3 totals 14 residues. Trimming removed 4 bases from V and 3 bases from J, with 11 bases in between. The CDR3 sequence is CASSGFRGTDTQYF. As DNA, the CDR3 is TGTGCCAGCAGTGGGTTCAGGGGAACAGATACGCAGTATTTT.

The gene calls are TRBV7-7 and TRBJ1-3; 9 bases line up with TRBD1. CDR3 length equals 18 residues. Germline CDR1 is SSHAT and CDR2 is FNYEAQ (reference sequence). The J segment lost 6 bases and the V segment lost 3 bases, leaving 15 bases of the junction unmatched. The CDR3 DNA sequence: TGTGCCAGCAGCTTTCGACCCAACGGGACAGGGTATCAAAACACCATATATTTT. Translated, it gives CASSFRPNGTGYQNTIYF.

The rearrangement links TRBV7-9 to TRBJ2-1; TRBD2 matches 8 bases. Germline lookup yields CDR1 SEHNR and CDR2 FQNEAQ (reference sequence). V lost 5 bases and J lost 9; bases outside the gene matches: 3. This CDR3 region has 12 residues. The CDR3 is CASSPRGGEQFF. CDR3 DNA: TGTGCCAGCAGCCCCCGGGGGGGTGAGCAGTTCTTC.

V usage is TRBV18 and J usage is TRBJ2-3; D gene uncertain. In germline, CDR1 is KGHSH, CDR2 LQKENI. Deletions cut 6 bases from V and 3 bases from J, with 10 bases between. This CDR3 is 13 amino acids long. CDR3 residues: CASSLHKTDTQYF. The CDR3 DNA reads as TGTGCCAGCTCCCTCCATAAAACAGATACGCAGTATTTT. Based on the CDR3 plus reference TRBV18 and TRBJ2-3, the full variable domain is NAGVMQNPRHLVRRRGQEARLRCSPMKGHSHVYWYRQLPEEGLKFMVYLQKENIIDESGMPKERFSAEFPKEGPSILRIQQVVRGDSAAYFCASSLHKTDTQYFGPGTRLTVL.

V usage is TRBV6-1 and J usage is TRBJ1-5, with 8 positions matching TRBD1. The length of the CDR3 is 14 residues. Germline V CDR1 and CDR2: MNHNS, SASEGT. V was clipped by 10 bases and J by 1 base; unmatched bases: 6. CDR3 amino acids: CAIADRGSNQPQHF. CDR3 in DNA: TGTGCCATCGCCGACAGGGGAAGCAATCAGCCCCAGCATTTT.

This rearrangement joins TRBV27 to TRBJ2-5; D gene uncertain. Per germline, CDR1 MNHEY and CDR2 SMNVEV (reference sequence). The V end was cut by 5 bases, the J end by 4 bases, with 14 bases between. This CDR3 region has 14 residues. Here the CDR3 DNA reads TGTGCCAGCAGTCCCCTTCCATTCGGAGAGACCCAGTACTTC. Translated: CASSPLPFGETQYF.

The chain has TRBV11-2 and TRBJ1-4; 10 bases align to TRBD1. The CDR3 totals 15 residues. The ends lost 5 bases at V and 8 bases at J; junction bases unmatched: 8. Germline V gives CDR1 SGHAT, CDR2 FQNNGV. DNA for the CDR3: TGTGCCAGCAGCACCCAGACAGGGGGCCTCGAAAAACTGTTTTTT. Translation: CASSTQTGGLEKLFF.

This clone occurred a few times. This chain uses TRBV18 with TRBJ1-2; weak D call: TRBD1 (6 bases). V gave up 3 bases and J gave up 7 bases, with 12 bases separating them. This CDR3 spans 13 amino acids. Germline V CDR1 and CDR2: KGHSH, LQKENI. The CDR3 loop is CASSPNRDAGYTF. The CDR3 DNA reads TGTGCCAGCTCACCGAACAGGGATGCTGGCTACACCTTC.

The V gene is TRBV6-5, the J gene TRBJ1-2; possible D gene TRBD1, 5 bases. Germline V gene data show CDR1 as MNHEY and CDR2 as SVGAGI. The CDR3 extends over 14 amino acids. V lost 3 bases, J lost 6 bases, and 14 bases lay in between. CDR3 residues: CASSYGVGPNGYTF. CDR3 nucleotide sequence: TGTGCCAGCAGTTATGGCGTGGGGCCGAATGGCTACACCTTC.

This chain connects TRBV7-9 to TRBJ2-1, with D tentatively TRBD1 (6 bases). Between the trimmed V and J ends, which lost 4 bases and 3 bases, there was a span of 13 bases. Germline loops: CDR1 SEHNR, CDR2 FQNEAQ (reference sequence). The CDR3 is 15 amino acids. The CDR3: CASSSTGLNYNEQFF. The CDR3, as DNA: TGTGCCAGCAGCTCCACAGGGTTAAACTACAATGAGCAGTTCTTC.

In the case of this clone: A junction boundary mismatches the germline segment, possibly from a read error. The chain recombines TRBV6-1 with TRBJ1-1, with D unclear. Germline assignment: CDR1 MNHNS and CDR2 SASEGT. The length of the CDR3 is 13 residues. CDR3 nucleotide sequence: TGTGCCAGCAGTGATATGGGGAACCCTGAAGCTTTCTTT. This sequence encodes CASSDMGNPEAFF.

V and J are TRBV4-2 and TRBJ1-3; D gene unclear. This CDR3 has 16 amino acids. The germline CDR1 and CDR2 sequences are LGHNA and YNFKEQ. Trimming pared 1 base from V and 2 bases from J, leaving 12 bases between. The CDR3 nucleotides are TGTGCCAGCAGCCAAGTCTTGGGTCGCACTGGAAACACCATATATTTT. Translating it yields CASSQVLGRTGNTIYF.

This clone was counted between two and nine times. The chain combines TRBV2 with TRBJ1-2; D is ambiguous. The CDR3 runs to 11 residues. The V end was cut by 8 bases, the J end by 3 bases, with 7 bases between. CDR1 and CDR2 from the germline V gene are SNHLY and FYNNEI. CDR3 amino acids: CASLSDYGYTF. Here the CDR3 DNA reads TGTGCCAGCCTGTCCGACTATGGCTACACCTTC.

Comments on this clone: Just one base apart from a much larger clone, this may be a read error. The rearrangement joins TRBV6-4 to TRBJ2-3, with D hard to call. The length of the CDR3 is 13 residues. CDR1 is MRHNA, CDR2 SNTAGT, per germline. The CDR3 region is CANSAGDSDTQYF. The DNA for the CDR3 is TGTGCCAACAGTGCAGGAGATTCAGATACGCAGTATTTT.

The chain combines TRBV18 with TRBJ2-3; D call uncertain. V lost 3 bases to trimming and J lost 5 bases, with 9 bases between them. CDR3 length equals 13 residues. CDR1 and CDR2 (germline): KGHSH, LQKENI. This chain's CDR3 is CASSPQPRDTQYF. The CDR3 DNA is TGTGCCAGCTCACCCCAACCAAGAGATACGCAGTATTTT.

This clone was seen a handful of times. The rearrangement links TRBV5-1 to TRBJ2-7, with D perhaps TRBD1 or TRBD2 (5 bases each). This CDR3 has 16 residues. Trimming removed 0 bases from V and 1 base from J, with 14 bases in between. Germline values: CDR1 SGHRS, CDR2 YFSETQ. This chain's CDR3 is CASSLEQDLRSYEQYF. The CDR3 DNA is TGCGCCAGCAGCTTGGAACAGGACTTACGATCCTACGAGCAGTACTTC.

This clone was seen a few times. The chain couples TRBV6-6 to TRBJ2-5, with D tentatively TRBD2 (5 bases). V was shortened by 5 bases and J by 6 bases, with 22 bases between the two germline ends. The CDR3 has 16 amino acids. CDR1 is MNHNY and CDR2 is SVGAGI in the germline V gene (reference sequence). In DNA form, the CDR3 reads TGTGCCAGCAGTCAATACTCAACTGGGAGTGGGAAGACCCAGTACTTC. Translation: CASSQYSTGSGKTQYF.